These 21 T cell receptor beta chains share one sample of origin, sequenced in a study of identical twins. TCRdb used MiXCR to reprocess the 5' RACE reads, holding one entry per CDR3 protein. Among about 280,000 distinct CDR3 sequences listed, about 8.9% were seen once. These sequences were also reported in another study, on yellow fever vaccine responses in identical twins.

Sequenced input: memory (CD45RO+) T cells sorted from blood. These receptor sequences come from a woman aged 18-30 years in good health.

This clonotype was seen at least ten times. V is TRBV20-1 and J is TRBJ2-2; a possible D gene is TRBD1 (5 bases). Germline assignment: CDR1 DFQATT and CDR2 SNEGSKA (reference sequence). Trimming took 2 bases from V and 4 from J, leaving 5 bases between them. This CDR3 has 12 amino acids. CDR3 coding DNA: TGCAGTGCTAGACAGGGCACCGGGGAGCTGTTTTTT. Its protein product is CSARQGTGELFF.

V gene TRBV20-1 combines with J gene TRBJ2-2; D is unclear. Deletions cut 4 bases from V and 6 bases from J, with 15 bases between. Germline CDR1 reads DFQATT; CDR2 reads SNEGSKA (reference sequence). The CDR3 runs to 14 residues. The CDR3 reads CSAKTRGSAGELFF. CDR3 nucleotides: TGCAGTGCTAAGACCCGTGGGTCGGCCGGGGAGCTGTTTTTT.

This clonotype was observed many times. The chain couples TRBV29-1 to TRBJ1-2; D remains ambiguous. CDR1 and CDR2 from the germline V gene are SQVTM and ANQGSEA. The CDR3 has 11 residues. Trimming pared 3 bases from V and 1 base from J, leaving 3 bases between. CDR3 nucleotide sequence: TGCAGCGTTGATTATAACTATGGCTACACCTTC. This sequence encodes CSVDYNYGYTF.

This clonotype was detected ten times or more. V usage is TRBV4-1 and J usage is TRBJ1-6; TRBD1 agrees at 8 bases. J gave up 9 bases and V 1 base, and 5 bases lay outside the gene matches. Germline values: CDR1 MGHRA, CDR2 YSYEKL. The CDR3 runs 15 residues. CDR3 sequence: CASSQGQGAGSPLHF. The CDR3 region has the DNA TGCGCCAGCAGCCAAGGGCAGGGGGCCGGTTCACCCCTCCACTTT.

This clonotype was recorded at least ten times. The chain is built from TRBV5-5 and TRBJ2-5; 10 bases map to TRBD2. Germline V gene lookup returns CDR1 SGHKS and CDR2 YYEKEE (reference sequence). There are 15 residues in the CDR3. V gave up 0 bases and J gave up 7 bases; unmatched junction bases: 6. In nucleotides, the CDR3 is TGTGCCAGCAGCTTGGTCTCTAGCGGGAGTGGGACCCAGTACTTC. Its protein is CASSLVSSGSGTQYF. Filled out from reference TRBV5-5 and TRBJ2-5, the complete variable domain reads DAGVTQSPTHLIKTRGQQVTLRCSPISGHKSVSWYQQVLGQGPQFIFQYYEKEERGRGNFPDRFSARQFPNYSSELNVNALLLGDSALYLCASSLVSSGSGTQYFGPGTRLLVL.

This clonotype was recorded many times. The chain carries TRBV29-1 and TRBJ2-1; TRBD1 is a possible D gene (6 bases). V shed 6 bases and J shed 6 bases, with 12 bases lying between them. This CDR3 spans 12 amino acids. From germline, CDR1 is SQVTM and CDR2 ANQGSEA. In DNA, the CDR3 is TGCAGCGTGGCTACAGGGTTCAATGAGCAGTTCTTC. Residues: CSVATGFNEQFF.

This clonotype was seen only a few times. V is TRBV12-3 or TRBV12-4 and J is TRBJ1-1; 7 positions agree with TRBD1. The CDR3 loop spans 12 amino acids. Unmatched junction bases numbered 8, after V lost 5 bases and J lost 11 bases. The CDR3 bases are TGTGCCAGCAGTCTACAGGGGACGGGGGCTTTCTTT. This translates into CASSLQGTGAFF.

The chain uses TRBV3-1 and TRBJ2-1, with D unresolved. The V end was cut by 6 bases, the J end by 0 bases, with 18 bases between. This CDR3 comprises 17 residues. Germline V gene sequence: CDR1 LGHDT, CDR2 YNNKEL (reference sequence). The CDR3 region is CASRRSGRPGSYNEQFF. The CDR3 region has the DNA TGTGCCAGCAGGCGTTCCGGGCGCCCCGGCTCCTACAATGAGCAGTTCTTC.

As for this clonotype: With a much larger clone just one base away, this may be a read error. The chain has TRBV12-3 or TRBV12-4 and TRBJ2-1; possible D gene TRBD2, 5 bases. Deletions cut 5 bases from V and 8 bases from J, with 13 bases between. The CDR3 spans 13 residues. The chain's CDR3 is CASSAELVHEQFF. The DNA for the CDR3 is TGTGCCAGCAGTGCCGAACTAGTTCATGAGCAGTTCTTC.

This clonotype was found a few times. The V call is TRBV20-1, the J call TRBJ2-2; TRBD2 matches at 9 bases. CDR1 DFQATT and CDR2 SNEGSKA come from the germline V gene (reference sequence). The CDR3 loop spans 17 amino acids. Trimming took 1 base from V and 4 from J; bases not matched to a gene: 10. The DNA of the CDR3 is TGCAGTGCTAGAGCTACCTTAGCGGGAGCCGGCACCGGGGAGCTGTTTTTT. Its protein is CSARATLAGAGTGELFF.

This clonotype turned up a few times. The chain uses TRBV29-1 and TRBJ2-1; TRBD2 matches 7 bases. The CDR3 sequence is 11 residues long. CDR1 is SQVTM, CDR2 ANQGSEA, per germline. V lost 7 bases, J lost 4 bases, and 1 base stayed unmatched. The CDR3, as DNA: TGCAGCGGGCGGGAGTACAATGAGCAGTTCTTC. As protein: CSGREYNEQFF.

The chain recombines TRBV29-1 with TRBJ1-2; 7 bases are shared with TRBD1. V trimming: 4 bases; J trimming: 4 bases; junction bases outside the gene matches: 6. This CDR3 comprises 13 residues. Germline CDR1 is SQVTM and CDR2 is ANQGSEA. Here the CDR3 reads CSVGRQGPYGYTF. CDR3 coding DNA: TGCAGCGTTGGCCGACAGGGTCCCTATGGCTACACCTTC.

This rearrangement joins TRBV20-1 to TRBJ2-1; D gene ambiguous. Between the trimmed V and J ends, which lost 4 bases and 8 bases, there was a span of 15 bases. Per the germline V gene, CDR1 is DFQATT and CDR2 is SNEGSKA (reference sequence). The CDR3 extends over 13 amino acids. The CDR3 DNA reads TGCAGTGCTAAACGGTCCCCCGCCCATGAGCAGTTCTTC. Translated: CSAKRSPAHEQFF.

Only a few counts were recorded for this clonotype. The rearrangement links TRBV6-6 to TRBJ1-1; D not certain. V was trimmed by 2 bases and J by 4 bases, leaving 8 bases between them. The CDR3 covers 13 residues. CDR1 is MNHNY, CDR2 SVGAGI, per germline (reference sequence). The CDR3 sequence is CASSYGSSTEAFF. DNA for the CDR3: TGTGCCAGCAGTTACGGATCAAGCACTGAAGCTTTCTTT.

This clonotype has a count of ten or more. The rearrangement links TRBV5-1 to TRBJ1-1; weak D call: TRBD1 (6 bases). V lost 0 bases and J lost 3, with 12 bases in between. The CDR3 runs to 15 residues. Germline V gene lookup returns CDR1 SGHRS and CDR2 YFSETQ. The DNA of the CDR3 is TGCGCCAGCAGCTTGGAACAGGGCGGTGACACTGAAGCTTTCTTT. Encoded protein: CASSLEQGGDTEAFF.

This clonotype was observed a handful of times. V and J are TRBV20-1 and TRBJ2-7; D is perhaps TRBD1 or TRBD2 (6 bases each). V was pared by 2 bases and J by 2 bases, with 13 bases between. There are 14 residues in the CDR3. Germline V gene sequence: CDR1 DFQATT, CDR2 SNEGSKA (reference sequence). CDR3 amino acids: CSARQSRGPYEQYV. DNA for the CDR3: TGCAGTGCTAGACAAAGTCGGGGGCCCTACGAGCAGTACGTC.

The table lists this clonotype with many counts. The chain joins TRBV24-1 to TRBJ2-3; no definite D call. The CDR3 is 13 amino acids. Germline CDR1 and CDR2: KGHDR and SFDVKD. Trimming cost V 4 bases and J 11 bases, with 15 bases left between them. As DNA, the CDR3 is TGTGCCACCAGTGACCCTAGGATCCAGAGGCAGTATTTT. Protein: CATSDPRIQRQYF.

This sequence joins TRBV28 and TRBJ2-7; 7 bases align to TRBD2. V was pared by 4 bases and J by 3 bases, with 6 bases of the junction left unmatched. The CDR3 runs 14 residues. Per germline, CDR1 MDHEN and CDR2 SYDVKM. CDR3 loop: CASSYERGNYEQYV. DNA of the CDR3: TGTGCCAGCAGTTATGAGCGGGGAAACTACGAGCAGTACGTC.

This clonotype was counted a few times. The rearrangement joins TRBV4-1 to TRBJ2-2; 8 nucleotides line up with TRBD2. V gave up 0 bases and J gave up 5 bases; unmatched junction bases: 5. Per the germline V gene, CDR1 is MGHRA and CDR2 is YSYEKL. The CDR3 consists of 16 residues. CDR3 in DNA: TGCGCCAGCAGCCAAGATCCGGGGGGGCGGACCGGGGAGCTGTTTTTT. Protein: CASSQDPGGRTGELFF.

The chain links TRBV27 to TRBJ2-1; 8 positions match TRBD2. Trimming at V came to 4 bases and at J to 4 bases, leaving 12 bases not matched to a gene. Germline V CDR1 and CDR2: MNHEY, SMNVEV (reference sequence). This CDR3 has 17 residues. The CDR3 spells CASSSPYTSGLYNEQFF. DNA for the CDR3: TGTGCCAGCAGTTCCCCATATACTAGCGGACTATACAATGAGCAGTTCTTC.

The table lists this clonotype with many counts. This CDR3 is CAVPTGGPPDTQYF. The CDR3 DNA is TGCGCCGTGCCCACGGGGGGCCCCCCGGATACGCAGTATTTT. The chain carries TRBV5-1 and TRBJ2-3; D is possibly TRBD2 (7 bases). The CDR3 is 14 amino acids. Looked up from germline, CDR1 is SGHRS and CDR2 is YFSETQ. The V and J ends lost 10 bases and 6 bases respectively, with 21 bases between them. Full variable domain (missing parts from reference TRBV5-1 and TRBJ2-3): KAGVTQTPRYLIKTRGQQVTLSCSPISGHRSVSWYQQTPGQGLQFLFEYFSETQRNKGNFPGRFSGRQFSNSRSEMNVSTLELGDSALYLCAVPTGGPPDTQYFGPGTRLTVL.